The T cell receptor (beta chain) described here comes from a study of cytomegalovirus exposure and HLA in healthy donors. Findings of the study overall: A later analysis, which compared TCR beta chains of equal frequency, found the HLA-associated ones more clonally expanded. TCR beta V- and J-gene trimming, according to a later analysis, was linked to a missense DCLRE1C variant.

Unrecorded immune exposures were likely, despite nominal health at sampling. The primer mix had 60 Vbeta and 13 Jbeta primers. Some clones are missing from TCRdb's copy, which holds only in-frame ones; the method was immunoSEQ multiplex PCR. The sample lists approximately 150,000 clones, roughly four fifths seen once, with about 1.6% in the top ten. For this clone: The antigen is undetermined.

The sample taken for sequencing was PBMCs. This clonotype originated in a female donor in good health and CMV-seronegative.

CDR3 nucleotides: TGTGCCAACCGGGCTGGACAGTCCGTAGAGGGCTACACCTTC. Translation gives CANRAGQSVEGYTF. The chain employs TRBV10-3 and TRBJ1-2; D possibly corresponds to TRBD1 (6 bases). CDR1 and CDR2 from the germline V gene are ENHRY and SYGVKD. CDR3 length: 14 residues. V dropped 10 bases and J dropped 8 bases, with 23 bases sitting between them.